What follows are 24 T cell receptor beta chains derived from one specimen sequenced in a study of blood T cell repertoires in COVID-19. Method: immunoSEQ multiplex PCR; TCRdb's copy keeps in-frame clones and lacks some. The table lists some 300,000 clones, around 90% of them singletons, with about 1% in the top ten. The sequencing sample was made of PBMCs or T cells enriched from blood (not recorded which). These receptors originate from a woman aged 25-40 years who had recovered from COVID-19.

The chain is built from TRBV9 and TRBJ1-3, with D uncertain. V was shortened by 2 bases and J by 2 bases, with 17 bases between the two germline ends. The CDR3 sequence is 17 residues long. Germline V gene lookup returns CDR1 SGDLS and CDR2 YYNGEE. CDR3 DNA: TGTGCCAGCAGCGTGTCCGGGGTTTCCTTCGCTGGAAACACCATATATTTT. Amino acids: CASSVSGVSFAGNTIYF.

As concerns this clone: Germline and junction disagree at one end, which may indicate a read error. The V gene is TRBV7-9, the J gene TRBJ2-2; D remains ambiguous. Germline loops: CDR1 SEHNR, CDR2 FQNEAQ (reference sequence). The CDR3 runs 8 residues. CDR3 sequence (DNA): TGTGCCAGCAGCTTAGGCGCATTT. Protein: CASSLGAF.

The genes are TRBV28 and TRBJ1-2; a possible D gene is TRBD1 (5 bases). This CDR3 spans 14 amino acids. V lost 6 bases, J lost 4 bases, and 15 bases lay in between. Germline V lookup: CDR1 MDHEN, CDR2 SYDVKM. Here the CDR3 DNA reads TGTGCCAGCAGCTTACCCCGGGGGGGCTATGGCTACACCTTC. This encodes CASSLPRGGYGYTF.

The genes are TRBV5-5 and TRBJ2-1; 9 nucleotides line up with TRBD2. The CDR3 runs to 16 residues. The V segment lost 3 bases and the J segment 9 bases; nucleotides outside the gene matches: 13. CDR1 is SGHKS, CDR2 YYEKEE, per germline (reference sequence). CDR3 DNA sequence: TGTGCCAGCAGCTCCCGGGAGGCTAGCGGGGTAGGTGAGCAGTTCTTC. Encoded protein: CASSSREASGVGEQFF. The complete variable domain, with remaining parts taken from reference TRBV5-5 and TRBJ2-1, reads DAGVTQSPTHLIKTRGQQVTLRCSPISGHKSVSWYQQVLGQGPQFIFQYYEKEERGRGNFPDRFSARQFPNYSSELNVNALLLGDSALYLCASSSREASGVGEQFFGPGTRLTVL.

V is TRBV7-8 and J is TRBJ2-1; 16 positions match TRBD2. The CDR3 totals 17 residues. V trimming: 5 bases; J trimming: 12 bases; junction bases outside the gene matches: 13. Germline CDR1 SGHVS, CDR2 FQNEAQ. The CDR3 loop is CASSQAILGLAGGGQFF. The DNA of the CDR3 is TGTGCCAGCAGCCAAGCCATACTGGGACTAGCGGGAGGGGGGCAGTTCTTC.

The chain joins TRBV27 to TRBJ1-1; D is perhaps TRBD1 (6 bases). Germline-derived CDR1 and CDR2 are MNHEY and SMNVEV (reference sequence). The V end lost 5 bases, the J end lost 6 bases, and 16 bases lay between the germline ends. The CDR3 sequence is 14 residues long. The CDR3 DNA follows: TGTGCCAGCAGTCCCACGAACAGGGTCCCTGAAGCTTTCTTT. Translation gives CASSPTNRVPEAFF.

V is TRBV28 and J is TRBJ1-6, with 8 positions matching TRBD1. V lost 5 bases, J lost 8 bases, and 8 bases stayed unmatched. Germline V gene sequence: CDR1 MDHEN, CDR2 SYDVKM. This CDR3 spans 15 amino acids. The CDR3 sequence: CASSATDRVDSPLHF. In DNA form, the CDR3 reads TGTGCCAGCAGTGCCACGGACAGGGTGGATTCACCCCTCCACTTT.

This clone has a single count. The CDR3: CASSSDRGYGYTF. In DNA, the CDR3 is TGTGCCAGCAGTTCAGACAGGGGCTATGGCTACACCTTC. This chain joins TRBV12-3 or TRBV12-4 and TRBJ1-2; 8 nucleotides agree with TRBD1. J was trimmed by 4 bases and V by 4 bases; bases with no gene match: 2. This CDR3 is built from 13 residues.

This chain uses TRBV24-1 with TRBJ2-3; D is unresolved. CDR3 length equals 13 residues. In germline, CDR1 is KGHDR, CDR2 SFDVKD. V was shortened by 2 bases and J by 1 base, with 3 bases between the two germline ends. The CDR3 sequence is CATSDSGTDTQYF. In DNA form, the CDR3 reads TGTGCCACCAGTGATTCAGGCACAGATACGCAGTATTTT.

The chain couples TRBV14 to TRBJ2-6; 8 nucleotides line up with TRBD1. The length of the CDR3 is 19 residues. From germline, CDR1 is SGHDN and CDR2 FVKESK. J gave up 0 bases and V 4 bases, and 11 bases lay outside the gene matches. CDR3 nucleotides: TGTGCCAGCAGCCGCTTGACAGGGGCCTACAGCTCTGGGGCCAACGTCCTGACTTTC. It codes for CASSRLTGAYSSGANVLTF.

The chain is built from TRBV7-2 and TRBJ2-3, with D maybe TRBD1 (6 bases). In germline, CDR1 is SGHTA, CDR2 FQGNSA. V was clipped by 1 base and J by 8 bases, with 19 bases between them. The CDR3 loop spans 16 amino acids. The CDR3 DNA is TGTGCCAGCAGCTTAGTAGGGACACGCGACAGAGGTACGCAGTATTTT. It specifies CASSLVGTRDRGTQYF. Drawing the rest from reference TRBV7-2 and TRBJ2-3, the complete variable domain is GAGVSQSPSNKVTEKGKDVELRCDPISGHTALYWYRQSLGQGLEFLIYFQGNSAPDKSGLPSDRFSAERTGGSVSTLTIQRTQQEDSAVYLCASSLVGTRDRGTQYFGPGTRLTVL.

The chain is built from TRBV6-5 and TRBJ2-7; 11 nucleotides align to TRBD2. The CDR3 contains 14 residues. CDR1 and CDR2 (germline): MNHEY, SVGAGI. V trimming: 5 bases; J trimming: 7 bases; junction bases outside the gene matches: 7. CDR3 residues: CASSHSGGAGEQYF. The DNA of the CDR3 is TGTGCCAGCAGTCATAGCGGGGGGGCCGGGGAGCAGTACTTC.

The chain combines TRBV10-1 with TRBJ1-6; D is ambiguous. Germline V gene sequence: CDR1 WNHNN, CDR2 SYGVQD (reference sequence). V lost 9 bases, J lost 9 bases, and 15 bases lay in between. The CDR3 consists of 13 residues. CDR3 amino acids: CARRANSASPLHF. The CDR3, as DNA: TGCGCCAGGCGGGCGAATTCCGCTTCACCCCTCCACTTT.

The gene calls are TRBV4-1 and TRBJ1-2, with 7 positions matching TRBD1. CDR3 length equals 15 residues. Germline-derived CDR1 and CDR2 are MGHRA and YSYEKL. V lost 0 bases and J lost 4; bases outside the gene matches: 5. Here the CDR3 reads CASSQDMGQIYGYTF. The CDR3 DNA is TGCGCCAGCAGCCAAGATATGGGACAGATCTATGGCTACACCTTC.

This chain connects TRBV9 to TRBJ2-1; tentative D call: TRBD2 (6 bases). Trimming removed 4 bases from V and 2 bases from J, with 22 bases in between. Germline V gene sequence: CDR1 SGDLS, CDR2 YYNGEE. The length of the CDR3 is 18 residues. CDR3 bases: TGTGCCAGCAGCCAAAAGGGATCGGCGGGAAGAGCCTACAATGAGCAGTTCTTC. Protein: CASSQKGSAGRAYNEQFF.

The chain couples TRBV21-1 to TRBJ1-5; TRBD1, the D gene given by the table, was not confirmed from the DNA. TRBV21-1 is assigned pseudogene status. The CDR3 is made up of 16 amino acids. The CDR3 loop is CASSKKRQGRNQPQHF. CDR3 nucleotides: TGTGCCAGCAGCAAGAAACGACAGGGCCGCAATCAGCCCCAGCATTTT.

The chain links TRBV5-1 to TRBJ2-3; possible D gene TRBD1, 6 bases. The CDR3 sequence is 14 residues long. Germline lookup yields CDR1 SGHRS and CDR2 YFSETQ. V dropped 4 bases and J dropped 5 bases, with 14 bases sitting between them. In DNA form, the CDR3 reads TGCGCCAGCAGCCCGCAGGGGTGGGGAGATACGCAGTATTTT. Its protein is CASSPQGWGDTQYF.

The chain employs TRBV6-5 and TRBJ1-3; D gene uncertain. The CDR3 length is 12 residues. Deletions cut 5 bases from V and 2 bases from J, with 4 bases between. Germline V gene sequence: CDR1 MNHEY, CDR2 SVGAGI. For the CDR3, the DNA is TGTGCCAGCAGTCCTACTGGAAACACCATATATTTT. This gives the protein CASSPTGNTIYF.

V is TRBV3-1 (or the pseudogene TRBV3-2) and J is TRBJ2-7; 9 bases are shared with TRBD2. The junction had 9 bases not matched to a gene; V was cut back by 4 bases and J by 2 bases. This CDR3 is built from 16 residues. CDR1 LGHDT and CDR2 YNNKEL come from the germline V gene (reference sequence). The CDR3 reads CASSPLVASGTYEQYF. In nucleotides, the CDR3 is TGTGCCAGCAGCCCATTGGTGGCTAGCGGGACCTACGAGCAGTACTTC.

The chain joins TRBV24-1 to TRBJ1-1; TRBD1 matches at 12 bases. The CDR3 runs to 16 residues. The junction had 3 bases not matched to a gene; V was cut back by 4 bases and J by 1 base. Looked up from germline, CDR1 is KGHDR and CDR2 is SFDVKD. The CDR3 here is CATSDPGQGANTEAFF. The CDR3 DNA is TGTGCCACCAGTGACCCGGGACAGGGGGCGAACACTGAAGCTTTCTTT.

The J gene is TRBJ1-3, the V gene TRBV5-1; D perhaps matches TRBD1 (5 bases). The germline V and J ends were trimmed by 4 bases and 2 bases, with 10 bases remaining between them. CDR1 is SGHRS, CDR2 YFSETQ, per germline. There are 14 residues in the CDR3. In nucleotides, the CDR3 is TGCGCCAGCAGCCGGGGGGAGGCTGGAAACACCATATATTTT. It encodes CASSRGEAGNTIYF.

V gene TRBV6-5 combines with J gene TRBJ2-7; TRBD2 aligns across 12 bases. V was clipped by 6 bases and J by 4 bases; unmatched bases: 7. Germline V gene sequence: CDR1 MNHEY, CDR2 SVGAGI. This CDR3 is 15 amino acids long. The CDR3 coding sequence is TGTGCCAGCAGCGGACTAGCGGGAAGCGCTTACGAGCAGTACTTC. Residues: CASSGLAGSAYEQYF.

The chain carries TRBV6-5 and TRBJ1-1; D not certain. Germline CDR1 and CDR2: MNHEY and SVGAGI. The V gene lost 7 bases and the J gene lost 7 bases, with 19 bases spanning the gap. The CDR3 spans 14 residues. The CDR3 DNA reads as TGTGCCAGCAACCCCGCAGGTTCCAGGTTTGAAGCTTTCTTT. Translated, it gives CASNPAGSRFEAFF.

V is TRBV30 and J is TRBJ1-2; no reliable D call. From germline, CDR1 is GTSNPN and CDR2 SVGIG (reference sequence). Trimming cost V 0 bases and J 5 bases, with 22 bases left between them. This CDR3 spans 17 amino acids. The DNA for the CDR3 is TGTGCCTGGAGTGTACAGCTGGCAGCCCCTGCTGGGTATGGCTACACCTTC. Translating it yields CAWSVQLAAPAGYGYTF.